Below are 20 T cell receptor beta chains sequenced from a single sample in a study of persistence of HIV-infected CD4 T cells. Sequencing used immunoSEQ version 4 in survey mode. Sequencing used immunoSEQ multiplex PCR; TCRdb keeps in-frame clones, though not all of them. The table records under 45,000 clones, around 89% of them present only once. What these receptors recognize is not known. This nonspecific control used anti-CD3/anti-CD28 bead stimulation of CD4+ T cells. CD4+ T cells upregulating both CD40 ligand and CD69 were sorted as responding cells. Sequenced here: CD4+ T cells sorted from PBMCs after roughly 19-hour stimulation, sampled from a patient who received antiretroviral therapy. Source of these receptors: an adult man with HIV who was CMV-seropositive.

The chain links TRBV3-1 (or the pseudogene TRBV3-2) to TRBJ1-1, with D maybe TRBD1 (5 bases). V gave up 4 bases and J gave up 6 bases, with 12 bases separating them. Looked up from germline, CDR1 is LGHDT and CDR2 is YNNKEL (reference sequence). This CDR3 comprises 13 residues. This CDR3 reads CASSPKRDAEAFF. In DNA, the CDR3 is TGTGCCAGCAGCCCAAAAAGGGACGCTGAAGCTTTCTTT.

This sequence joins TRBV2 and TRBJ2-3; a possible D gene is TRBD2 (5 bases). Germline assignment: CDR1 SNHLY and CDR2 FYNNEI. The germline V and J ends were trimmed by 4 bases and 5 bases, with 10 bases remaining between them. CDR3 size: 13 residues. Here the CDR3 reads CASSVISEDTQYF. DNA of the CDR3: TGTGCCAGCAGTGTTATTAGCGAAGATACGCAGTATTTT.

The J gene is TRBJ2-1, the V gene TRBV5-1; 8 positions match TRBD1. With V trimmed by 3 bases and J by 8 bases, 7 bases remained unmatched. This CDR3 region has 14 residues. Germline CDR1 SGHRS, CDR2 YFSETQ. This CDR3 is CASSYDRGGDEQFF. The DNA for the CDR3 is TGCGCCAGCAGCTACGACAGGGGCGGGGATGAGCAGTTCTTC.

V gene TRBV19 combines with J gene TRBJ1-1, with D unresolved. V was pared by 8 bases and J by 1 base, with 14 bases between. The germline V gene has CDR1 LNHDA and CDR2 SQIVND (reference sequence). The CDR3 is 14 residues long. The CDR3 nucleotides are TGTGCCAGTCGCGGCATATCAGGGAACACTGAAGCTTTCTTT. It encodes CASRGISGNTEAFF.

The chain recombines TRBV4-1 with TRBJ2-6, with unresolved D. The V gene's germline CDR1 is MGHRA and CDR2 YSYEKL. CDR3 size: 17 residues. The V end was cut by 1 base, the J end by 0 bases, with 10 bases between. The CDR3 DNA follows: TGCGCCAGCAGCCAAGTTGTAGCTTTCTCTGGGGCCAACGTCCTGACTTTC. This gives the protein CASSQVVAFSGANVLTF.

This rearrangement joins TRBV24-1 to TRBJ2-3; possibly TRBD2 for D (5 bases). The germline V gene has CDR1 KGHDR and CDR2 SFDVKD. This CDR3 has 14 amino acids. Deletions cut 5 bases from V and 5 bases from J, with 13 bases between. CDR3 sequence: CATSVGGLLDTQYF. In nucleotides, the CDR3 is TGTGCCACCAGTGTCGGAGGACTGTTAGATACGCAGTATTTT.

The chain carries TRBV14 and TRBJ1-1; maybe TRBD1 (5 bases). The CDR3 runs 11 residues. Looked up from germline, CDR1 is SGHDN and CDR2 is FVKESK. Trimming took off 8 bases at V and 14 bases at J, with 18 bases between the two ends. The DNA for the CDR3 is TGTGCCAGCGGCTGGGAGGGGAAGTCATTCTTT. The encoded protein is CASGWEGKSFF.

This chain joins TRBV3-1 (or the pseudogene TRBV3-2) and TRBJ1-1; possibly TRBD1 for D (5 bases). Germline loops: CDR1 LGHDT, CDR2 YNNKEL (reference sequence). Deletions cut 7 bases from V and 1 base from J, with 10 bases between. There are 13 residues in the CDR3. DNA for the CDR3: TGTGCCAGCAACGGCGGGGGGAACACTGAAGCTTTCTTT. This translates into CASNGGGNTEAFF.

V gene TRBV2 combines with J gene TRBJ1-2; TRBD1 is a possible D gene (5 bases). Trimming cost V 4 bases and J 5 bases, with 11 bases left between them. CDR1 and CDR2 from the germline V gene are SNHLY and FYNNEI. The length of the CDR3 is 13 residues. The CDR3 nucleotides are TGTGCCAGCAGTGTGGGGGAGGGATATGGCTACACCTTC. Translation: CASSVGEGYGYTF.

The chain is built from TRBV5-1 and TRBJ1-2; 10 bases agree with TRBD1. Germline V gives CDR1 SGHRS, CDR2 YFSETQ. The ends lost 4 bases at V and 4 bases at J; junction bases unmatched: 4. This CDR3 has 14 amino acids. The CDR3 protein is CASSEDRGIYGYTF. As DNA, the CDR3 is TGCGCCAGCAGCGAGGACAGGGGGATCTATGGCTACACCTTC.

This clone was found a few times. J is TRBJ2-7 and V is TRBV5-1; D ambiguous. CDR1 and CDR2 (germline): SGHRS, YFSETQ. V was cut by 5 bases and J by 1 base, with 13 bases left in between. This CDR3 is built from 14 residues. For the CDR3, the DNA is TGCGCCAGCAGATTCCGGACCGATTCCTACGAGCAGTACTTC. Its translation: CASRFRTDSYEQYF.

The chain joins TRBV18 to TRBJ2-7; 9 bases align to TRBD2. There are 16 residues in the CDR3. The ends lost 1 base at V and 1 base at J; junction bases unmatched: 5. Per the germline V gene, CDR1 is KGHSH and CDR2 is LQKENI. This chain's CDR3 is CASSPLGSGGSYEQYF. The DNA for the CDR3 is TGTGCCAGCTCACCACTGGGTAGCGGGGGATCCTACGAGCAGTACTTC.

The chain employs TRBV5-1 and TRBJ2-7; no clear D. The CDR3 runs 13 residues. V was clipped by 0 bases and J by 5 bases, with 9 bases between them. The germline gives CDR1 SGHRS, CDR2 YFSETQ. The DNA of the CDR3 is TGCGCCAGCAGCTTGGTGGCAGACAACGAGCAGTACTTC. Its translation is CASSLVADNEQYF.

The CDR3 region has the DNA TGTGCCAGTAGGGACAGGCACTATGGCTACACCTTC. Protein: CASRDRHYGYTF. This sequence joins TRBV19 and TRBJ1-2; TRBD1 agrees at 7 bases. This CDR3 region has 12 residues. Germline V lookup: CDR1 LNHDA, CDR2 SQIVND (reference sequence). V shed 6 bases and J 3 bases; nucleotides not matched to a gene: 1.

The CDR3 bases are TGCGCCAGCAGTGAGTTCCAGGGCTCCTACAATGAGCAGTTCTTC. Translating gives CASSEFQGSYNEQFF. The chain joins TRBV10-1 to TRBJ2-1; a possible D gene is TRBD1 (5 bases). Trimming pared 1 base from V and 0 bases from J, leaving 7 bases between. The CDR3 totals 15 residues. The germline V gene has CDR1 WNHNN and CDR2 SYGVQD (reference sequence).

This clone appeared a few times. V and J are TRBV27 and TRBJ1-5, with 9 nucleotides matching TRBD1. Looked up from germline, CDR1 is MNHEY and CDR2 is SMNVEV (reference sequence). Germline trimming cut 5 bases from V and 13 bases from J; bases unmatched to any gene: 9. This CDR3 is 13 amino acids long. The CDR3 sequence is CASSTQPGQGQHF. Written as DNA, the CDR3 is TGTGCCAGCAGTACACAACCGGGACAGGGTCAGCATTTT.

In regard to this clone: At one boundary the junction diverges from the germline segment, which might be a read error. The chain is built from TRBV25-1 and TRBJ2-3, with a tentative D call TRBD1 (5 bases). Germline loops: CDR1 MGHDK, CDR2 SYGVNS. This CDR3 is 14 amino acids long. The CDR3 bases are TGTGCAAGCAGTAACAGGCCACTCACAGATACGCAGTATTTT. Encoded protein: CASSNRPLTDTQYF.

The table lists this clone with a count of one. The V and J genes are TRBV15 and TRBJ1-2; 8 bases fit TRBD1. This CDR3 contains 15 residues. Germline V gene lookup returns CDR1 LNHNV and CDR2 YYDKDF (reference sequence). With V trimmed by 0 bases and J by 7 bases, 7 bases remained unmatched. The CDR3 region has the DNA TGTGCCACCAGCAGAGACTTACAGGGGGTAGGTGGCTACACCTTC. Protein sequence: CATSRDLQGVGGYTF.

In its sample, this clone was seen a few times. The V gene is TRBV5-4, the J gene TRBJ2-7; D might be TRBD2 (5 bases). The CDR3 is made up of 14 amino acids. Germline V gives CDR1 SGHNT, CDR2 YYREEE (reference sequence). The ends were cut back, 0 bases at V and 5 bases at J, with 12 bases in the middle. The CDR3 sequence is CASSLAAWGDEQYF. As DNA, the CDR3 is TGTGCCAGCAGCTTGGCCGCATGGGGAGACGAGCAGTACTTC.

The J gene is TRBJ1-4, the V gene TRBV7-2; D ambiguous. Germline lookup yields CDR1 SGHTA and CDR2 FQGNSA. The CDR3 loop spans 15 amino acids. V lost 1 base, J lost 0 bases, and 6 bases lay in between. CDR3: CASSLGSTTNEKLFF. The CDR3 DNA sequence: TGTGCCAGCAGCTTAGGAAGTACAACTAATGAAAAACTGTTTTTT. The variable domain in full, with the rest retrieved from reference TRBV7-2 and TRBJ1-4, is GAGVSQSPSNKVTEKGKDVELRCDPISGHTALYWYRQSLGQGLEFLIYFQGNSAPDKSGLPSDRFSAERTGGSVSTLTIQRTQQEDSAVYLCASSLGSTTNEKLFFGSGTQLSVL.